This note documents a single T cell receptor beta chain sequence. TCRdb's table, derived via immunoSEQ multiplex PCR, lists solely in-frame clones and lacks some. The sample contains hundreds of thousands of clones, about 83% of which appear only once. The data belong to a study of blood T cell repertoires in COVID-19. CDR1 is SGHTS and CDR2 is YDEGEE in the germline V gene. This CDR3 has 15 amino acids. Trimming cost V 5 bases and J 0 bases, with 12 bases left between them. The sequence was obtained from a woman aged 25 to 39 with COVID-19, enrolled during active disease. The J gene is TRBJ2-1, the V gene TRBV5-8; D might be TRBD2 (5 bases). The sample taken for sequencing was peripheral blood. CDR3 sequence (DNA): TGTGCCAGCAGTCCGGCGGGCGGCTCCTACAATGAGCAGTTCTTC. Its protein product is CASSPAGGSYNEQFF.